What follows are 8 T cell receptor beta chains derived from one specimen sequenced in a study of shared clonotypes between healthy human individuals. Profiled with immunoSEQ multiplex PCR; TCRdb holds only in-frame clones, not every one. The top ten clones hold 0.1% to 0.15% of a sample with around 2.3 million clones, almost 96% of them seen once. Source material: naive CD4+ T cells sorted from blood. The sample's subset: CD45RA+ positively selected. The source of these receptors is a young man in good health.

The chain links TRBV6-5 to TRBJ2-1; maybe TRBD1 (5 bases). Germline loops: CDR1 MNHEY, CDR2 SVGAGI. The CDR3 spans 14 residues. Deletions cut 5 bases from V and 1 base from J, with 9 bases between. CDR3 bases: TGTGCCAGCAGTACAGGTCTGTCCTACAATGAGCAGTTCTTC. Encoded protein: CASSTGLSYNEQFF.

The V gene is TRBV7-2, the J gene TRBJ2-7; 9 bases align to TRBD2. This CDR3 spans 15 amino acids. V lost 7 bases to trimming and J lost 1 base; unmatched junction nucleotides: 8. Germline V CDR1 and CDR2: SGHTA, FQGNSA. The CDR3 bases are TGTGCCAGCACCCCCGGCGGACTAGCGTCCTACGAGCAGTACTTC. It specifies CASTPGGLASYEQYF.

This clone was seen a handful of times. The chain employs TRBV2 and TRBJ2-1; no definite D call. This CDR3 comprises 14 residues. Germline CDR1 SNHLY, CDR2 FYNNEI. Trimming removed 4 bases at V and 6 bases at J, with 13 bases between. The CDR3 DNA is TGTGCCAGCAGTGCCTTGTATTCGGCCAATGAGCAGTTCTTC. Protein product: CASSALYSANEQFF.

This clone was observed a few times. J is TRBJ1-5 and V is TRBV9, with 8 bases aligning to TRBD1. There are 16 residues in the CDR3. V was pared by 2 bases and J by 3 bases, with 7 bases of the junction left unmatched. Germline V gene lookup returns CDR1 SGDLS and CDR2 YYNGEE. The CDR3 protein is CASSVPWTGYNQPQHF. CDR3 bases: TGTGCCAGCAGCGTCCCCTGGACAGGGTACAATCAGCCCCAGCATTTT. The complete variable domain, with remaining parts taken from reference TRBV9 and TRBJ1-5, reads DSGVTQTPKHLITATGQRVTLRCSPRSGDLSVYWYQQSLDQGLQFLIQYYNGEERAKGNILERFSAQQFPDLHSELNLSSLELGDSALYFCASSVPWTGYNQPQHFGDGTRLSIL.

V and J are TRBV19 and TRBJ1-6; the D is unclear. V lost 6 bases and J 5 bases, leaving 14 bases between the germline ends. Germline CDR1 reads LNHDA; CDR2 reads SQIVND (reference sequence). The CDR3 contains 15 residues. CDR3 loop: CASRRQATNNSPLHF. The CDR3 nucleotides are TGTGCCAGTAGGAGACAAGCGACAAATAATTCACCCCTCCACTTT. Complete variable domain (other parts from reference TRBV19 and TRBJ1-6): DGGITQSPKYLFRKEGQNVTLSCEQNLNHDAMYWYRQDPGQGLRLIYYSQIVNDFQKGDIAEGYSVSREKKESFPLTVTSAQKNPTAFYLCASRRQATNNSPLHFGNGTRLTVT.

The chain links TRBV7-9 to TRBJ1-1; D unclear. The CDR3 consists of 14 residues. V lost 5 bases to trimming and J lost 0 bases, with 10 bases between them. Germline-derived CDR1 and CDR2 are SEHNR and FQNEAQ (reference sequence). As DNA, the CDR3 is TGTGCCAGCAGCCCCCAGGCCGTGAACACTGAAGCTTTCTTT. This codes for CASSPQAVNTEAFF.

The chain couples TRBV28 to TRBJ2-1, with 8 bases aligning to TRBD2. The V segment lost 10 bases and the J segment 3 bases; nucleotides outside the gene matches: 8. The CDR3 spans 14 residues. Per germline, CDR1 MDHEN and CDR2 SYDVKM. The CDR3 spells CAIQAGGSYNEQFF. The DNA for the CDR3 is TGTGCCATCCAGGCGGGGGGTAGCTACAATGAGCAGTTCTTC.

CDR3 amino acids: CASSLSTGEKLFF. The CDR3 nucleotides read TGCGCCAGCAGCTTGTCGACGGGCGAAAAACTGTTTTTT. This chain joins TRBV5-1 and TRBJ1-4; D remains unclear. Trimming pared 1 base from V and 8 bases from J, leaving 9 bases between. Germline loops: CDR1 SGHRS, CDR2 YFSETQ. The CDR3 length is 13 residues.